This is a list of T cell receptor beta chains from one sample in a study of T cell repertoires in cytomegalovirus infection. In TCRdb, the reads were re-called with MiXCR into one record per CDR3 protein. The data show some 200,000 distinct CDR3 sequences, roughly 9.8% seen once. The sequenced sample consisted of PBMCs. Receptors were obtained from a human donor in good health (CMV status not recorded). Some clones in this sample may be carry-over from other donors' samples. Both conserved end residues are part of each CDR3. The D gene is left open where the match is weak. Expanded clones get a size class; other rows say once, few or many, or leave the size out.

TRBV6-2/TRBV6-3	many	TRBJ2-7	TRBD2	TGTGCCAGCTGCGGGAGGTTAGTGATGGGCGAGCAGTACTTC	CASCGRLVMGEQYF
TRBV6-2/TRBV6-3	-	TRBJ1-2	-	TGTGCCAGCAGCCAAGCGCCGGTAGAGCGGGGCTACACCTTC	CASSQAPVERGYTF
TRBV6-1	many	TRBJ1-5	-	TGTGCCAGCAGTTACGGTTCAGGATTCAGCAATCAGCCCCAGCATTTT	CASSYGSGFSNQPQHF
TRBV18	-	TRBJ1-5	TRBD1	TGTGCCAGCTCATCGAGACAGGGAGGCATGGGCAATCAGCCCCAGCATTTT	CASSSRQGGMGNQPQHF
TRBV28	-	TRBJ1-3	-	TGTGCCAGCAGTTTATCTCAGGGAGCCAGAGCCACCATATATTTT	CASSLSQGARATIYF
TRBV7-8	-	TRBJ1-6	-	TGTGCCAGCAGTCCGGGAGACAGCTATAATTCGCCCCTCCACTTT	CASSPGDSYNSPLHF
TRBV27	few	TRBJ2-2	TRBD1	TGTGCCAGCAGTCGGACAGGGACCACCGGGGAGCTGTTTTTT	CASSRTGTTGELFF
TRBV4-3	few	TRBJ2-5	-	TGCGCCAGCAGCCAGTCTGGGGAGACCCAGTACTTC	CASSQSGETQYF
TRBV12-3/TRBV12-4	few	TRBJ1-2	TRBD1	TGTGCCAGCATCAGGACAGGAAACTATGGCTACACCTTC	CASIRTGNYGYTF
TRBV7-2	many	TRBJ2-3	-	TGTGCCAGCAGCAGACCGGGGGATACGCAGTATTTT	CASSRPGDTQYF
TRBV28	many	TRBJ2-6	-	TGTGCCAGCAGCCACGGACCGATATCTGGGGCCAACGTCCTGACTTTC	CASSHGPISGANVLTF
TRBV7-2	many	TRBJ2-1	TRBD2	TGTGCCAGCAGAAGCGGGACTACCTACAATGAGCAGTTCTTC	CASRSGTTYNEQFF
TRBV20-1	once	TRBJ2-2	TRBD1	TGCAGTGCTAGAGACCCGGGACAGGGGAACGCCGGGGAGCTGTTTTTT	CSARDPGQGNAGELFF
TRBV12-3/TRBV12-4	many	TRBJ2-3	-	TGTGCCAGCAGATTCTCCGGGACTTTCACAGATACGCAGTATTTT	CASRFSGTFTDTQYF
TRBV7-2	many	TRBJ1-1	-	TGTGCCAGCAGCGAACACGGGGAATTAAACACTGAAGCTTTCTTT	CASSEHGELNTEAFF
TRBV7-9	few	TRBJ1-4	-	TGTGCCAGCAGCCGGGAGGCGGAGATGGAACTGTTTTTT	CASSREAEMELFF
TRBV29-1	-	TRBJ2-5	TRBD2	TGCAGCGCAGTTAAGGGACTACTTCAAGAGACCCAGTACTTC	CSAVKGLLQETQYF
TRBV20-1	-	TRBJ2-2	-	TGCAGTGCTAGCGTGAATTCGGACGGGGAGCTGTTTTTT	CSASVNSDGELFF